Following are 6 T cell receptor beta chains from one sample sequenced in a study of T cell responses to AZD1222 COVID-19 vaccine. The protocol was immunoSEQ multiplex PCR, while the TCRdb copy is restricted to in-frame clones and leaves out a portion. The sample has fewer than 120,000 clones, about 81% seen once; the top ten hold 4% to 5%. The sample consisted of peripheral blood, taken on day 0 of AZD1222 vaccination. The receptors shown here come from an adult in good health.

This clone was seen ten or more times. This chain links TRBV4-3 with TRBJ2-3, with D unresolved. Germline V gene lookup returns CDR1 LGHNA and CDR2 YSLEER. V shed 1 base and J shed 4 bases, with 12 bases lying between them. The CDR3 runs 15 residues. CDR3: CASSQVESKADTQYF. The CDR3 DNA reads TGCGCCAGCAGCCAAGTGGAGTCGAAGGCAGATACGCAGTATTTT.

This clone was detected only a few times. The chain has TRBV7-2 and TRBJ1-1; 11 bases match TRBD1. The CDR3 loop spans 17 amino acids. V gave up 3 bases and J gave up 1 base; unmatched junction bases: 7. Germline V gene data show CDR1 as SGHTA and CDR2 as FQGNSA. In DNA form, the CDR3 reads TGTGCCAGCAGCTTTCGGACAGGGGGCGGTGGGAACACTGAAGCTTTCTTT. This encodes CASSFRTGGGGNTEAFF. Combining the CDR3 with reference TRBV7-2 and TRBJ1-1 gives the whole variable domain GAGVSQSPSNKVTEKGKDVELRCDPISGHTALYWYRQSLGQGLEFLIYFQGNSAPDKSGLPSDRFSAERTGGSVSTLTIQRTQQEDSAVYLCASSFRTGGGGNTEAFFGQGTRLTVV.

The rearrangement links TRBV19 to TRBJ2-5; no reliable D call. The germline V and J ends were trimmed by 2 bases and 4 bases, with 17 bases remaining between them. Per the germline V gene, CDR1 is LNHDA and CDR2 is SQIVND (reference sequence). CDR3 length equals 16 residues. The CDR3 coding sequence is TGTGCCAGTAGTATACGCCCGCTCGTTAGGCCAGAGACCCAGTACTTC. This translates into CASSIRPLVRPETQYF.

V and J are TRBV19 and TRBJ1-1; TRBD1 matches at 9 bases. V shed 6 bases and J 0 bases; nucleotides not matched to a gene: 5. Germline-derived CDR1 and CDR2 are LNHDA and SQIVND (reference sequence). The CDR3 extends over 15 amino acids. CDR3 sequence reads: CASRGRTGVNTEAFF. DNA for the CDR3: TGTGCCAGTAGGGGACGGACAGGGGTGAACACTGAAGCTTTCTTT.

The J gene is TRBJ1-1, the V gene TRBV28; D not certain. Trimming left V 1 base short and J 11 bases short, with 17 bases between. The germline V gene encodes CDR1 MDHEN and CDR2 SYDVKM. The CDR3 sequence is 14 residues long. The CDR3 coding sequence is TGTGCCAGCAGTTTATCGGTGATGGCCGGAGTGGCTTTCTTT. Translating it yields CASSLSVMAGVAFF.

This rearrangement joins TRBV7-8 to TRBJ2-7; D gene uncertain. The CDR3 consists of 16 residues. The germline V and J ends were trimmed by 2 bases and 4 bases, with 18 bases remaining between them. From germline, CDR1 is SGHVS and CDR2 FQNEAQ. CDR3 in amino acids: CASSLFLGLVWYEQYF. The CDR3 DNA is TGTGCCAGCAGCTTATTCCTAGGTCTGGTTTGGTACGAGCAGTACTTC.